Shown below are 27 T cell receptor beta chains from a single sample sequenced in a study of T cells in Graves' hyperthyroidism and ophthalmopathy. The TCR beta CDR3 regions underwent amplification using RNA transcripts as the source. The HTBI primer set served for first-round RT-PCR of the TCR CDR3. One entry per CDR3 protein results from TCRdb running MiXCR on the multiplex PCR reads. Here the sample spans some 300,000 distinct CDR3 sequences, less than 15% being singletons. The sequencing input was blood. The receptors were sampled from a woman in her thirties with Graves' hyperthyroidism that later progressed to Graves' ophthalmopathy.

The table lists this clonotype with many counts. The chain is built from TRBV20-1 and TRBJ2-5; D possibly corresponds to TRBD2 (6 bases). V dropped 3 bases and J dropped 5 bases, with 10 bases sitting between them. CDR1 and CDR2 (germline): DFQATT, SNEGSKA (reference sequence). The CDR3 is 12 residues long. The CDR3 spells CSASGREETQYF. For the CDR3, the DNA is TGCAGTGCTAGCGGGAGAGAGGAGACCCAGTACTTC.

This clonotype was recorded many times. J is TRBJ1-2 and V is TRBV2; 7 positions agree with TRBD1. V lost 0 bases, J lost 3 bases, and 16 bases stayed unmatched. The CDR3 length is 19 residues. Germline CDR1 is SNHLY and CDR2 is FYNNEI. The CDR3 DNA follows: TGTGCCAGCAGTGAAGCACTTTGGGGATCACAGGGGCCCGACTATGGCTACACCTTC. This translates into CASSEALWGSQGPDYGYTF.

The gene calls are TRBV6-1 and TRBJ1-1, with D unresolved. The V gene's germline CDR1 is MNHNS and CDR2 SASEGT. The CDR3 totals 14 residues. V shed 7 bases and J shed 4 bases, with 16 bases lying between them. The CDR3 reads CASTLGIMSTEAFF. CDR3 DNA: TGTGCCAGCACCCTGGGGATAATGAGCACTGAAGCTTTCTTT.

This clonotype was counted at least ten times. The chain uses TRBV27 and TRBJ1-1, with 8 bases matching TRBD1. J was trimmed by 0 bases and V by 4 bases; bases with no gene match: 10. The CDR3 totals 17 residues. Germline V gene sequence: CDR1 MNHEY, CDR2 SMNVEV (reference sequence). The CDR3 sequence is CASSSLPDRAMNTEAFF. CDR3 sequence (DNA): TGTGCCAGCAGTTCCCTCCCGGACAGGGCAATGAACACTGAAGCTTTCTTT.

This clonotype was recorded at least ten times. V is TRBV28 and J is TRBJ1-1, with D uncertain. Germline-derived CDR1 and CDR2 are MDHEN and SYDVKM. The CDR3 loop spans 15 amino acids. The ends were cut back, 6 bases at V and 2 bases at J, with 16 bases in the middle. The CDR3 is CASSPLTVTNTEAFF. The CDR3 DNA is TGTGCCAGCAGCCCACTTACAGTTACAAACACTGAAGCTTTCTTT.

This clonotype was counted at least ten times. The chain uses TRBV7-2 and TRBJ2-7; possible D gene TRBD2, 6 bases. V lost 1 base and J lost 4, with 11 bases in between. Germline lookup yields CDR1 SGHTA and CDR2 FQGNSA. This CDR3 is built from 14 residues. The CDR3 protein is CASSLELAGYEQYF. CDR3 in DNA: TGTGCCAGCAGCTTAGAACTTGCGGGATACGAGCAGTACTTC. Full variable domain (rest looked up from reference TRBV7-2 and TRBJ2-7): GAGVSQSPSNKVTEKGKDVELRCDPISGHTALYWYRQSLGQGLEFLIYFQGNSAPDKSGLPSDRFSAERTGGSVSTLTIQRTQQEDSAVYLCASSLELAGYEQYFGPGTRLTVT.

This clonotype was found many times. The CDR3 loop is CASSLQGAGANVLTF. CDR3 nucleotides: TGTGCCAGCTCACTCCAGGGGGCTGGGGCCAACGTCCTGACTTTC. This chain joins TRBV18 and TRBJ2-6; 7 nucleotides match TRBD1. This CDR3 has 15 amino acids. Trimming at V came to 4 bases and at J to 2 bases, leaving 2 bases not matched to a gene. In germline, CDR1 is KGHSH, CDR2 LQKENI.

This clonotype was seen many times. The rearrangement joins TRBV14 to TRBJ2-1; D might be TRBD2 (6 bases). Between the trimmed V and J ends, which lost 2 bases and 7 bases, there was a span of 15 bases. The CDR3 loop spans 15 amino acids. The germline V gene has CDR1 SGHDN and CDR2 FVKESK. The CDR3: CASSQLGSRGNEQFF. The CDR3 nucleotides read TGTGCCAGCAGCCAACTCGGGTCCCGGGGGAATGAGCAGTTCTTC.

Points on this clonotype: A read error may explain this, as a much larger clone is one base away. The CDR3 carries no conserved terminal phenylalanine or tryptophan, so it likely arises from a read error. This CDR3 reads CASSEGIWDTEAFL. CDR3 DNA: TGTGCCAGCAGTGAAGGCATATGGGACACTGAAGCTTTCCTT. The chain has TRBV6-1 and TRBJ1-1, with D uncertain. Germline CDR1 is MNHNS and CDR2 is SASEGT. Trimming pared 1 base from V and 3 bases from J, leaving 9 bases between. The CDR3 is 14 amino acids.

This chain joins TRBV7-9 and TRBJ2-1, with D maybe TRBD2 (6 bases). The length of the CDR3 is 16 residues. Between the trimmed V and J ends, which lost 3 bases and 4 bases, there was a span of 16 bases. Germline V gene lookup returns CDR1 SEHNR and CDR2 FQNEAQ (reference sequence). The CDR3 DNA reads TGTGCCAGCAGCTTGGGCCCGGGACTCGGTTACAATGAGCAGTTCTTC. Translating it yields CASSLGPGLGYNEQFF.

At least ten counts were recorded for this clonotype. V is TRBV7-9 and J is TRBJ1-5; D is uncertain. Trimming stripped 3 bases from V and 6 bases from J, with 6 bases between. This CDR3 is 12 amino acids long. Germline lookup yields CDR1 SEHNR and CDR2 FQNEAQ (reference sequence). Written as DNA, the CDR3 is TGTGCCAGCAGCTTTGAGAGTCAGCCCCAGCATTTT. Amino acids: CASSFESQPQHF.

Comments on this clonotype: A much larger clone lies a single base off, so this may be a read error. In DNA, the CDR3 is TGTGCCTGGAGTGTGGGACAGAACACTGAAGCTTCCTTT. This translates into CAWSVGQNTEASF. This chain connects TRBV30 to TRBJ1-1; TRBD1 matches at 7 bases. Germline V gene lookup returns CDR1 GTSNPN and CDR2 SVGIG (reference sequence). The CDR3 consists of 13 residues. The whole variable domain, remainder taken from reference TRBV30 and TRBJ1-1, is SQTIHQWPATLVQPVGSPLSLECTVEGTSNPNLYWYRQAAGRGLQLLFYSVGIGQISSEVPQNLSASRPQDRQFILSSKKLLLSDSGFYLCAWSVGQNTEASFGQGTRLTVV.

The chain has TRBV27 and TRBJ2-7; possibly TRBD1 for D (5 bases). The germline CDR1 and CDR2 sequences are MNHEY and SMNVEV (reference sequence). Trimming removed 8 bases at V and 5 bases at J, with 16 bases between. CDR3 length: 13 residues. CDR3 nucleotide sequence: TGTGCCAGCTTCTGGGGCAGCTGGGACGAGCAGTACTTC. Its translation: CASFWGSWDEQYF.

The sample holds many counts of this clonotype. The J gene is TRBJ2-1, the V gene TRBV27; TRBD2 agrees at 12 bases. J gave up 8 bases and V 5 bases, and 13 bases lay outside the gene matches. CDR1 and CDR2 (germline): MNHEY, SMNVEV (reference sequence). This CDR3 has 17 amino acids. DNA of the CDR3: TGTGCCAGCAGTATAGACCTAGCGGGAGGGCCCTGGGATGAGCAGTTCTTC. This gives the protein CASSIDLAGGPWDEQFF.

This clonotype appeared many times. The chain has TRBV20-1 and TRBJ1-5; D is ambiguous. CDR1 and CDR2 from the germline V gene are DFQATT and SNEGSKA (reference sequence). The CDR3 covers 11 residues. Trimming took off 0 bases at V and 9 bases at J, with 6 bases between the two ends. Here the CDR3 reads CSARDGGPQHF. CDR3 in DNA: TGCAGTGCTAGAGATGGCGGGCCCCAGCATTTT.

There are many counts of this clonotype. The genes are TRBV20-1 and TRBJ1-1; 10 nucleotides match TRBD1. There are 15 residues in the CDR3. Germline V gene sequence: CDR1 DFQATT, CDR2 SNEGSKA (reference sequence). Unmatched junction bases numbered 8, after V lost 1 base and J lost 6 bases. The CDR3 coding sequence is TGCAGTGCTAGAGCCCCCGGGACAGGGGACCCTGAAGCTTTCTTT. It encodes CSARAPGTGDPEAFF.

This clonotype came up many times. The chain has TRBV3-1 and TRBJ2-2; D is possibly TRBD1 (5 bases). The germline V and J ends were trimmed by 2 bases and 4 bases, with 14 bases remaining between them. The germline CDR1 and CDR2 sequences are LGHDT and YNNKEL (reference sequence). The CDR3 totals 16 residues. CDR3 sequence: CASSQQTEVGTGELFF. In DNA form, the CDR3 reads TGTGCCAGCAGCCAACAGACAGAAGTAGGCACCGGGGAGCTGTTTTTT. Drawing the rest from reference TRBV3-1 and TRBJ2-2, the complete variable domain is DTAVSQTPKYLVTQMGNDKSIKCEQNLGHDTMYWYKQDSKKFLKIMFSYNNKELIINETVPNRFSPKSPDKAHLNLHINSLELGDSAVYFCASSQQTEVGTGELFFGEGSRLTVL.

This clonotype was seen at least ten times. This chain uses TRBV12-3 or TRBV12-4 with TRBJ2-1; tentative D call: TRBD1 (6 bases). V was pared by 5 bases and J by 4 bases, with 21 bases between. This CDR3 is built from 17 residues. CDR3 nucleotides: TGTGCCAGCAGTCACAGGGTTGAAACTAAAAATTACAATGAGCAGTTCTTC. It codes for CASSHRVETKNYNEQFF.

This chain uses TRBV5-4 with TRBJ2-7, with TRBD2 matching 8 bases. The V gene end was trimmed by 6 bases and the J gene end by 6 bases; junction bases not matched to a gene: 11. Germline values: CDR1 SGHNT, CDR2 YYREEE (reference sequence). CDR3 length equals 14 residues. The CDR3 bases are TGTGCCAGCACCAGGACTAGCACTGGGGGCGAGCAGTACTTC. This sequence encodes CASTRTSTGGEQYF.

This clonotype appeared many times. The CDR3 region is CASKTLGTAGNQPQHF. DNA of the CDR3: TGTGCCAGCAAGACGCTCGGGACGGCCGGAAATCAGCCCCAGCATTTT. The chain recombines TRBV27 with TRBJ1-5; D may be TRBD1 (5 bases). Germline V gene data show CDR1 as MNHEY and CDR2 as SMNVEV (reference sequence). The CDR3 spans 16 residues. Trimming took off 7 bases at V and 4 bases at J, with 20 bases between the two ends.

At least ten counts were recorded for this clonotype. The chain links TRBV19 to TRBJ1-1; D is possibly TRBD1 (6 bases). Germline V gene sequence: CDR1 LNHDA, CDR2 SQIVND (reference sequence). Trimming removed 3 bases at V and 2 bases at J, with 16 bases between. The CDR3 covers 16 residues. CDR3: CASSMVRGAFNTEAFF. CDR3 DNA: TGTGCCAGTAGTATGGTCAGGGGCGCGTTTAACACTGAAGCTTTCTTT. The variable domain in full, with the rest retrieved from reference TRBV19 and TRBJ1-1, is DGGITQSPKYLFRKEGQNVTLSCEQNLNHDAMYWYRQDPGQGLRLIYYSQIVNDFQKGDIAEGYSVSREKKESFPLTVTSAQKNPTAFYLCASSMVRGAFNTEAFFGQGTRLTVV.

This clonotype was seen at least ten times. This sequence joins TRBV27 and TRBJ2-7, with TRBD1 as a possible D gene (5 bases). V shed 3 bases and J shed 7 bases, with 13 bases lying between them. Germline CDR1 is MNHEY and CDR2 is SMNVEV (reference sequence). The CDR3 runs to 13 residues. The CDR3 DNA reads TGTGCCAGCAGTTTGTCAGGGCGCTCAGAGCAGTACTTC. Protein product: CASSLSGRSEQYF.

This clonotype was found many times. CDR3 protein: CASSPHSQPQHF. CDR3 bases: TGTGCCAGCAGCCCGCACTCCCAGCCCCAGCATTTT. V is TRBV7-8 and J is TRBJ1-5; D unclear. CDR3 length: 12 residues. Germline assignment: CDR1 SGHVS and CDR2 FQNEAQ. The germline V and J ends were trimmed by 5 bases and 7 bases, with 9 bases remaining between them. Together with reference TRBV7-8 and TRBJ1-5, the CDR3 gives the full variable domain: GAGVSQSPRYKVAKRGQDVALRCDPISGHVSLFWYQQALGQGPEFLTYFQNEAQLDKSGLPSDRFFAERPEGSVSTLKIQRTQQEDSAVYLCASSPHSQPQHFGDGTRLSIL.

This clonotype was observed at least ten times. J is TRBJ1-1 and V is TRBV10-3; D is unclear. The germline CDR1 and CDR2 sequences are ENHRY and SYGVKD. Trimming took off 10 bases at V and 0 bases at J, with 15 bases between the two ends. This CDR3 contains 14 residues. CDR3 in amino acids: CASQTRELNTEAFF. DNA of the CDR3: TGTGCCAGCCAGACACGGGAACTGAACACTGAAGCTTTCTTT.

This clonotype was seen many times. V and J are TRBV27 and TRBJ2-7; TRBD2 is a possible D gene (5 bases). The CDR3 runs to 14 residues. V gave up 1 base and J gave up 4 bases, with 11 bases separating them. Per germline, CDR1 MNHEY and CDR2 SMNVEV (reference sequence). The CDR3, as DNA: TGTGCCAGCAGTTTATATTCGGGATTTTACGAGCAGTACTTC. Its protein product is CASSLYSGFYEQYF.

This clonotype was detected ten times or more. The rearrangement joins TRBV7-2 to TRBJ2-5, with D perhaps matching TRBD2 (6 bases). Germline CDR1 SGHTA, CDR2 FQGNSA. The V end was cut by 5 bases, the J end by 2 bases, with 12 bases between. CDR3 length: 14 residues. CDR3 nucleotide sequence: TGTGCCAGCAGCCGGGGACGGGAGCAAGAGACCCAGTACTTC. Translated, it gives CASSRGREQETQYF. Full variable domain (missing parts from reference TRBV7-2 and TRBJ2-5): GAGVSQSPSNKVTEKGKDVELRCDPISGHTALYWYRQSLGQGLEFLIYFQGNSAPDKSGLPSDRFSAERTGGSVSTLTIQRTQQEDSAVYLCASSRGREQETQYFGPGTRLLVL.

This clonotype was counted many times. The V and J genes are TRBV10-3 and TRBJ2-3; D call uncertain. CDR3 length equals 14 residues. Germline CDR1 ENHRY, CDR2 SYGVKD. V lost 0 bases to trimming and J lost 5 bases, with 9 bases between them. CDR3 sequence reads: CAISESSMGDTQYF. CDR3 coding DNA: TGTGCCATCAGTGAGTCGTCGATGGGAGATACGCAGTATTTT.